This entry describes one T cell receptor beta chain. The sample originates from a study of T-cell reconstitution after alpha-beta-depleted transplantation in children. V was pared by 5 bases and J by 8 bases, with 10 bases between. Germline V gives CDR1 DFQATT, CDR2 SNEGSKA (reference sequence). The length of the CDR3 is 11 residues. It was with unique molecular identifiers that the TCRbeta library was prepared. TCRdb reprocessed the PCR reads via MiXCR and lists one record per CDR3 protein. This sample has fewer than 550,000 distinct CDR3 sequences; 11% occur once, and the top ten carry 4.5% to 7%. The clonotype was recovered from a human donor who donated a stem cell graft to a child with acute myeloid leukemia. The sequencing here drew on PBMCs from the stem cell graft donor, taken from the stem cell graft. This chain connects TRBV20-1 to TRBJ2-1; D may be TRBD2 (5 bases). The CDR3 nucleotides are TGCAGTGCTCCTGACTATGATGAGCAGTTCTTC. Translating it yields CSAPDYDEQFF.